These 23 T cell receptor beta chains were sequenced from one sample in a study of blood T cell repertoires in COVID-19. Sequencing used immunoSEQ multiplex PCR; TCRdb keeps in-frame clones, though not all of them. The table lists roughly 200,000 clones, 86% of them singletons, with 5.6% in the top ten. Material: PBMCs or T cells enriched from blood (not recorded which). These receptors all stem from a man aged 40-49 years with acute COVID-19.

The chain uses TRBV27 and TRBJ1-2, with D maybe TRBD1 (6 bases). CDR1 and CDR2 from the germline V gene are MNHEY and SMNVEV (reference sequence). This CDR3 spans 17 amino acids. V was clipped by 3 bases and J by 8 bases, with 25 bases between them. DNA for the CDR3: TGTGCCAGCAGTTTCCTGGCGGTCGACCGACAGGAGGACGGCTACACCTTC. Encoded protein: CASSFLAVDRQEDGYTF.

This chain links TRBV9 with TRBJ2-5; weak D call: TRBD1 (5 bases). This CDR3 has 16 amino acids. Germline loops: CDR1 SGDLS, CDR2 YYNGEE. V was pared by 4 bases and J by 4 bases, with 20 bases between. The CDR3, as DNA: TGTGCCAGCAGCCCATCATCCCCCTCAGGGCGAGAGACCCAGTACTTC. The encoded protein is CASSPSSPSGRETQYF. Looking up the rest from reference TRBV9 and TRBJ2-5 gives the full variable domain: DSGVTQTPKHLITATGQRVTLRCSPRSGDLSVYWYQQSLDQGLQFLIQYYNGEERAKGNILERFSAQQFPDLHSELNLSSLELGDSALYFCASSPSSPSGRETQYFGPGTRLLVL.

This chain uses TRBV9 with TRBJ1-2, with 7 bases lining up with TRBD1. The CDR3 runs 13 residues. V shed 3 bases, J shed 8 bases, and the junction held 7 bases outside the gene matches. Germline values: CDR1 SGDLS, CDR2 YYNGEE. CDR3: CASSERQGMGYTF. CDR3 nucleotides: TGTGCCAGCAGCGAACGACAGGGTATGGGCTACACCTTC.

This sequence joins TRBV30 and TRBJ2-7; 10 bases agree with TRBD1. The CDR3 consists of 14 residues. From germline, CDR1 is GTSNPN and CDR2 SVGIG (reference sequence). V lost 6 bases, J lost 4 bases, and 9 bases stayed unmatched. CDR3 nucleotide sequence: TGTGCCTGTGCCCCCGGGACAGGGGAATACGAGCAGTACTTC. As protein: CACAPGTGEYEQYF. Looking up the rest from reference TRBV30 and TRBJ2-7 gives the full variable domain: SQTIHQWPATLVQPVGSPLSLECTVEGTSNPNLYWYRQAAGRGLQLLFYSVGIGQISSEVPQNLSASRPQDRQFILSSKKLLLSDSGFYLCACAPGTGEYEQYFGPGTRLTVT.

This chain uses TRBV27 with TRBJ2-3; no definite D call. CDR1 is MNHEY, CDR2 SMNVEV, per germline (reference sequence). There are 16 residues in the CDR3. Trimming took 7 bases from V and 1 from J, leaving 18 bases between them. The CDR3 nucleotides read TGTGCCAGCATTACCCTTGAGGAAGAGCGCACAGATACGCAGTATTTT. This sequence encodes CASITLEEERTDTQYF.

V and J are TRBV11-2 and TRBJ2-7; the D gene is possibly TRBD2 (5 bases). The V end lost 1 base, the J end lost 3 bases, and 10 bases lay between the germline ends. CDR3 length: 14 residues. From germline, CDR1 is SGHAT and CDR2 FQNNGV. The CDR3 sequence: CASSLVPGYYEQYF. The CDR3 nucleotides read TGTGCCAGCAGCTTAGTTCCGGGGTACTACGAGCAGTACTTC.

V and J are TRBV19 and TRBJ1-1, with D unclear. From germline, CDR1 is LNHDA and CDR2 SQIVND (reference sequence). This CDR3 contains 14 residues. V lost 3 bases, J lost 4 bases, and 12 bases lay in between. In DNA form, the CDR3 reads TGTGCCAGTAGTATCGTCCTGGGGAGCACTGAAGCTTTCTTT. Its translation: CASSIVLGSTEAFF.

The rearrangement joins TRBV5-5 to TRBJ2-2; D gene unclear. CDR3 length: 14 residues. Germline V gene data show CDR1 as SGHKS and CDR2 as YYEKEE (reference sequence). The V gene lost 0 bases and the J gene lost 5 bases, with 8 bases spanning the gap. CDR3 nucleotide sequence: TGTGCCAGCAGCTTGGAGACTGCGACCGGGGAGCTGTTTTTT. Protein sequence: CASSLETATGELFF.

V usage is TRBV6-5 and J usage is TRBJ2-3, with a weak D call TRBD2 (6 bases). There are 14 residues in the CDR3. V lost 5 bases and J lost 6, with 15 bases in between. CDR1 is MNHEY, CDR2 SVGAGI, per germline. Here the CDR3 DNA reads TGTGCCAGCAGTATGGGTACAGGAGGGGATACGCAGTATTTT. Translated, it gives CASSMGTGGDTQYF.

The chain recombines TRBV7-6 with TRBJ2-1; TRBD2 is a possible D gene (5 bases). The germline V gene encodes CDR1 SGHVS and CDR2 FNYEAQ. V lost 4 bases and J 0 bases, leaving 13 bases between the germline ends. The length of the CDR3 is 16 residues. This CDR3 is CASSYLTRSSYNEQFF. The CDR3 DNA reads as TGTGCCAGCAGCTATCTAACTAGGAGCTCCTACAATGAGCAGTTCTTC.

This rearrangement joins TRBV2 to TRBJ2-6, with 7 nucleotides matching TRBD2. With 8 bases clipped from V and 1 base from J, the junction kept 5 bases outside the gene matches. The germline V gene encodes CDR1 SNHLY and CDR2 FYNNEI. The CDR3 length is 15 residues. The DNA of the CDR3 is TGTGCCAGCGGAAGGGAGGGATCTGGGGCCAACGTCCTGACTTTC. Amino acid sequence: CASGREGSGANVLTF. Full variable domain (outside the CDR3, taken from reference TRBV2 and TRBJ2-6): EPEVTQTPSHQVTQMGQEVILRCVPISNHLYFYWYRQILGQKVEFLVSFYNNEISEKSEIFDDQFSVERPDGSNFTLKIRSTKLEDSAMYFCASGREGSGANVLTFGAGSRLTVL.

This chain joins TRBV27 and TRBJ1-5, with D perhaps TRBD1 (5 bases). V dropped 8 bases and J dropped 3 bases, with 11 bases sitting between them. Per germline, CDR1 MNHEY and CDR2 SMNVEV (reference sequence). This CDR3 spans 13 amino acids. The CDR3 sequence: CASGDRFNQPQHF. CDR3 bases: TGTGCCAGCGGTGACAGATTCAATCAGCCCCAGCATTTT.

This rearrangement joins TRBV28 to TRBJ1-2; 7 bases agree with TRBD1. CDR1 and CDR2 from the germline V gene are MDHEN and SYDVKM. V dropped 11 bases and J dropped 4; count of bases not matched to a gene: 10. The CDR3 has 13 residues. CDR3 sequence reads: CACYQQGTYGYTF. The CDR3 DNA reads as TGTGCCTGTTACCAACAGGGGACCTATGGCTACACCTTC.

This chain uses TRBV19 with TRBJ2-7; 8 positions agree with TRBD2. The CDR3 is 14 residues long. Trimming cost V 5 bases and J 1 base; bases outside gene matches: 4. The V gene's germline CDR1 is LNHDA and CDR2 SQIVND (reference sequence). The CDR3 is CASSRSGSSYEQYF. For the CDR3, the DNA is TGTGCCAGTAGTCGAAGCGGGAGTTCCTACGAGCAGTACTTC.

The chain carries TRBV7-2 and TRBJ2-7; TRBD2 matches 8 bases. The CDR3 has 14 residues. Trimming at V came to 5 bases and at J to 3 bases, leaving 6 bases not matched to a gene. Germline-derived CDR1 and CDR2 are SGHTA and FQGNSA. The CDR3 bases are TGTGCCAGCAGCCCCACTAGCGGAAACTACGAGCAGTACTTC. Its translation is CASSPTSGNYEQYF.

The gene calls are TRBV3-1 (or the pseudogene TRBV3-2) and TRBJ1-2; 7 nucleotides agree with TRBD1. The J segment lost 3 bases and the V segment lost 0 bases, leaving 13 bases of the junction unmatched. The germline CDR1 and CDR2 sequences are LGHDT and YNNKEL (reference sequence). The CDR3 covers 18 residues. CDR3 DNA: TGTGCCAGCAGCCAAGAGGGCTCCCGGGACAGTCAGCACTATGGCTACACCTTC. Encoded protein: CASSQEGSRDSQHYGYTF.

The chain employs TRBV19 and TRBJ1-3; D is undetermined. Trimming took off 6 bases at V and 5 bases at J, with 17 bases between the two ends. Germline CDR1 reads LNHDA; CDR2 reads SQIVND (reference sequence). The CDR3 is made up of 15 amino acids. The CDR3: CASSPWGGERNTIYF. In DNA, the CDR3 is TGTGCCAGTAGCCCATGGGGTGGGGAGAGAAACACCATATATTTT.

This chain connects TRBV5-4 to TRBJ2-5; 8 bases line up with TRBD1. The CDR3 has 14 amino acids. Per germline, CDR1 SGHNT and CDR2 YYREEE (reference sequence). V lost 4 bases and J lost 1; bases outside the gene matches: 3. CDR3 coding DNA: TGTGCCAGCAGCCAAGGACAGGGCCAAGAGACCCAGTACTTC. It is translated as CASSQGQGQETQYF.

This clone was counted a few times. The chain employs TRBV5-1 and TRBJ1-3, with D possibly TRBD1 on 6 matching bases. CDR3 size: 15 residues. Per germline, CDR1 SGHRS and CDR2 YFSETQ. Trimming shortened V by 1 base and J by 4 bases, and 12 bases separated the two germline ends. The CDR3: CASSLSGAGGNTIYF. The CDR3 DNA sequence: TGCGCCAGCAGCTTGTCAGGGGCTGGGGGAAACACCATATATTTT. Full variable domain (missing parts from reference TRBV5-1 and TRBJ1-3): KAGVTQTPRYLIKTRGQQVTLSCSPISGHRSVSWYQQTPGQGLQFLFEYFSETQRNKGNFPGRFSGRQFSNSRSEMNVSTLELGDSALYLCASSLSGAGGNTIYFGEGSWLTVV.

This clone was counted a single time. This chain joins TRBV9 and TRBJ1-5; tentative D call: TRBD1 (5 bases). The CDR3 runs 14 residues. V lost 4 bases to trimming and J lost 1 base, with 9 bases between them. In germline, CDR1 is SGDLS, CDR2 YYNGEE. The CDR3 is CASSRGGSNQPQHF. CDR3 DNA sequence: TGTGCCAGCAGCCGGGGGGGAAGCAATCAGCCCCAGCATTTT.

The CDR3 sequence is CASSQGGTQLNEQFF. The DNA of the CDR3 is TGTGCCAGCAGCCAAGGAGGCACCCAACTCAATGAGCAGTTCTTC. This chain connects TRBV3-1 (or the pseudogene TRBV3-2) to TRBJ2-1; D uncertain. Germline loops: CDR1 LGHDT, CDR2 YNNKEL (reference sequence). The CDR3 consists of 15 residues. With 1 base removed from V and 6 bases from J, the gap between germline ends came to 13 bases.

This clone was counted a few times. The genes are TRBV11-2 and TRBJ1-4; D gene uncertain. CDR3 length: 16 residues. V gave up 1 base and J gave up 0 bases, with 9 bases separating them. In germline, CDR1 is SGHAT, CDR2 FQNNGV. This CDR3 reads CASSLVAGATNEKLFF. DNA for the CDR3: TGTGCCAGCAGCTTAGTTGCGGGAGCAACTAATGAAAAACTGTTTTTT. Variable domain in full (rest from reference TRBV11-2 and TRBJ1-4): EAGVAQSPRYKIIEKRQSVAFWCNPISGHATLYWYQQILGQGPKLLIQFQNNGVVDDSQLPKDRFSAERLKGVDSTLKIQPAKLEDSAVYLCASSLVAGATNEKLFFGSGTQLSVL.

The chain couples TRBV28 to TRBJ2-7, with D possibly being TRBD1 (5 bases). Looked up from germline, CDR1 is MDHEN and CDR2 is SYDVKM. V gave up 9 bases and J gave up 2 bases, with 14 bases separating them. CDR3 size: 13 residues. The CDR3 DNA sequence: TGTGCCAGTAACCAGGGCATGACCTACGAGCAGTACTTC. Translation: CASNQGMTYEQYF.